The rows below give T cell receptor beta chains drawn from one sample of a study of CD8 T cells in ankylosing spondylitis. In TCRdb, the 5' RACE reads were re-called with MiXCR into one record per CDR3 protein. The sample consists of 200,000 to 250,000 distinct CDR3 sequences, around 6.6% of them appearing once. The sequencing sample was made of blood, either unsorted or a sorted T cell fraction (not recorded which). The source of these receptors is a male donor with ankylosing spondylitis. The CDR3 runs from the conserved cysteine through the conserved F or W. D genes are given only for firm matches. The size of a clone is reported for some rows only, either as once, few or many, or as a class for expanded clones.

TRBJ2-1 TRBV28 TRBD1 many CASRTGTGTYNEQFF TGTGCCAGCAGGACCGGGACAGGGACCTACAATGAGCAGTTCTTC
TRBJ2-1 TRBV7-9 TRBD1 - CASIKTGNSYNEQFF TGTGCCAGCATCAAGACAGGGAACTCCTACAATGAGCAGTTCTTC
TRBJ2-1 TRBV27 - many CASSTTHEQFF TGTGCCAGCAGTACGACCCATGAGCAGTTCTTC
TRBJ1-5 TRBV24-1 - many CATSPQNSNQPQHF TGTGCCACCAGTCCACAGAATAGCAATCAGCCCCAGCATTTT
TRBJ1-5 TRBV6-6 - many CASSWIGDQPQHF TGTGCCAGCAGCTGGATAGGGGATCAGCCCCAGCATTTT
TRBJ2-7 TRBV27 - many CASSLERRGYEQYF TGTGCCAGCAGTTTAGAGCGCCGGGGCTACGAGCAGTACTTC
TRBJ2-6 TRBV18 - few CASSPYGTFDSGANVLTF TGTGCCAGCTCACCTTACGGGACATTTGACTCTGGGGCCAACGTCCTGACTTTC
TRBJ1-2 TRBV29-1 - many CSVAEEYYGYTF TGCAGCGTTGCTGAAGAGTACTATGGCTACACCTTC
TRBJ2-2 TRBV6-6 - many CASSYEGPGELFF TGTGCCAGCAGTTACGAGGGACCCGGGGAGCTGTTTTTT
TRBJ2-5 TRBV28 - many CASSQDRRETQYF TGTGCCAGCAGTCAGGACAGACGAGAGACCCAGTACTTC
TRBJ2-5 TRBV10-3 TRBD1 few CAISDPLGQEGEETQYF TGTGCCATCAGTGACCCACTCGGACAGGAAGGTGAAGAGACCCAGTACTTC
TRBJ2-1 TRBV15 - many CATSSGRGNEQFF TGTGCCACCAGCAGTGGGAGAGGGAATGAGCAGTTCTTC